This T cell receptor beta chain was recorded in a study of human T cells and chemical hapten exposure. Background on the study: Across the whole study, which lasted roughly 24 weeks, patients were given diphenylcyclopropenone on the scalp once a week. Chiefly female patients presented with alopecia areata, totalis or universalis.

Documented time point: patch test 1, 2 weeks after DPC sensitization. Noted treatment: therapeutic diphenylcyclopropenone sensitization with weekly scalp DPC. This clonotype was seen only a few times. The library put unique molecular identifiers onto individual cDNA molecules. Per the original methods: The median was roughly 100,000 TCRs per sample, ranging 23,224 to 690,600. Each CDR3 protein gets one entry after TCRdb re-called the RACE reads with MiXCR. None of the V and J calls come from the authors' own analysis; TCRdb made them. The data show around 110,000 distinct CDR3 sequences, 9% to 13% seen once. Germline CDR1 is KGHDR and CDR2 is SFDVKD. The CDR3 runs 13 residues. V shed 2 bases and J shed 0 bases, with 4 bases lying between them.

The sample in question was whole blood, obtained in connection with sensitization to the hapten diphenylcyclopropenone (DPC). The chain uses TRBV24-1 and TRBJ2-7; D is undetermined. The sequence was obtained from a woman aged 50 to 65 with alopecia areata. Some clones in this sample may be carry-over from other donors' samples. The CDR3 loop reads CATSDSVSYEQYF. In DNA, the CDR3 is TGTGCCACCAGTGATTCAGTCTCCTACGAGCAGTACTTC.